This T cell receptor (beta chain) was identified during a study of blood T cells in healthy people across ages. The CDR3 contains 15 residues. CDR1 SGHRS and CDR2 YFSETQ come from the germline V gene. The ends were cut back, 4 bases at V and 1 base at J, with 9 bases in the middle. PCR was performed a second time for roughly 6 to 12 cycles using a sample-barcoded 5' primer and a J-beta primer mix. TCRdb passed the 5' RACE reads through MiXCR, listing each CDR3 protein once. This table has around 1,800,000 distinct CDR3 sequences, around 42% appearing once. The material sequenced was blood. This TCR derives from a human donor in good health. The chain carries TRBV5-1 and TRBJ2-6, with TRBD2 as a possible D gene (6 bases). In DNA form, the CDR3 reads TGCGCCAGCAGCGCCGGGACTTCTGGGGCCAACGTCCTGACTTTC. Its protein is CASSAGTSGANVLTF.